One TCR beta chain is described in this entry. The V gene's germline CDR1 is LNHNV and CDR2 YYDKDF (reference sequence). The CDR3 consists of 15 residues. Trimming shortened V by 1 base and J by 5 bases, and 12 bases separated the two germline ends. Clones were read by immunoSEQ multiplex PCR, and TCRdb kept only the in-frame ones, dropping some. The sample lists about 110,000 clones; almost 85% were seen once. The data were obtained in a study of control samples from healthy donors and cancer patients. This TCR was recovered from a man between 18 and 29 years old in good health. Source material: blood. The chain couples TRBV15 to TRBJ1-5; D may be TRBD1 (5 bases). DNA of the CDR3: TGTGCCACCAGCAGAGCTAGGGGAACTTATCAGCCCCAGCATTTT. Amino acid sequence: CATSRARGTYQPQHF.